The 27 T cell receptor beta chains listed next were all sequenced from one sample in a study of neurological immune-mediated disorders. TCRdb reprocessed the 5' RACE reads via MiXCR and lists one record per CDR3 protein. The sample has tens of thousands of distinct CDR3 sequences, 10% seen once. Specimen: PBMCs. These receptors came from a woman aged 55-70 years with HTLV-1-associated myelopathy (HAM/TSP).

The sample holds many counts of this clonotype. The chain combines TRBV20-1 with TRBJ2-5; D tentatively reads TRBD1 or TRBD2 (7 bases each). Trimming left V 7 bases short and J 5 bases short, with 14 bases between. This CDR3 contains 12 residues. Germline V gene data show CDR1 as DFQATT and CDR2 as SNEGSKA (reference sequence). The CDR3 DNA is TGCAGTGTAGACAGGGAGGGGGAGACCCAGTACTTC. Protein: CSVDREGETQYF.

This clonotype showed up just a few times. J is TRBJ1-3 and V is TRBV5-1, with unresolved D. Trimming stripped 7 bases from V and 0 bases from J, with 11 bases between. The CDR3 covers 14 residues. Germline CDR1 SGHRS, CDR2 YFSETQ. CDR3 DNA sequence: TGCGCCAGCGACGGATCACCCTCTGGAAACACCATATATTTT. Amino acids: CASDGSPSGNTIYF.

The sample holds many counts of this clonotype. The chain has TRBV18 and TRBJ2-5; either TRBD1 or TRBD2 may supply D (5 bases each). The CDR3 is 17 amino acids. V dropped 2 bases and J dropped 3 bases, with 19 bases sitting between them. The germline CDR1 and CDR2 sequences are KGHSH and LQKENI. CDR3 in amino acids: CASSPSGRVEGKETQYF. The CDR3 DNA reads as TGTGCCAGCTCACCATCGGGGCGGGTAGAAGGAAAAGAGACCCAGTACTTC.

This clonotype was counted at least ten times. The rearrangement uses TRBV7-2 and TRBJ2-5; TRBD2 agrees at 10 bases. The CDR3 is 16 amino acids. V was clipped by 4 bases and J by 1 base; unmatched bases: 6. Germline loops: CDR1 SGHTA, CDR2 FQGNSA. The CDR3 DNA is TGTGCCAGCAGCTCCAGTCTAGCGGGGGTCCAAGAGACCCAGTACTTC. Encoded protein: CASSSSLAGVQETQYF.

This clonotype has a count of ten or more. V gene TRBV7-2 combines with J gene TRBJ1-1, with TRBD1 matching over 7 bases. Germline assignment: CDR1 SGHTA and CDR2 FQGNSA. There are 16 residues in the CDR3. V lost 5 bases and J lost 0; bases outside the gene matches: 9. CDR3 coding DNA: TGTGCCAGCAGCCCACGGAGGACAGGTATGAACACTGAAGCTTTCTTT. Amino acid sequence: CASSPRRTGMNTEAFF.

This clonotype came up many times. This rearrangement joins TRBV20-1 to TRBJ2-7; D uncertain. The CDR3 contains 14 residues. V lost 0 bases to trimming and J lost 2 bases, with 11 bases between them. Germline lookup yields CDR1 DFQATT and CDR2 SNEGSKA (reference sequence). CDR3 in DNA: TGCAGTGCTAGAGATCCGTGGACGCCCTACGAGCAGTACTTC. It encodes CSARDPWTPYEQYF.

This clonotype is medium-sized. This rearrangement joins TRBV5-1 to TRBJ1-6; 9 nucleotides line up with TRBD1. The germline CDR1 and CDR2 sequences are SGHRS and YFSETQ. V lost 3 bases to trimming and J lost 4 bases; unmatched junction nucleotides: 5. CDR3 length equals 16 residues. This CDR3 reads CASSSVDRGYNSPLHF. The CDR3 nucleotides read TGCGCCAGCAGCTCCGTCGACAGGGGGTATAATTCACCCCTCCACTTT.

This clonotype has a count of ten or more. The genes are TRBV5-1 and TRBJ2-3; 11 bases map to TRBD2. This CDR3 comprises 15 residues. Germline V gene sequence: CDR1 SGHRS, CDR2 YFSETQ. V gave up 6 bases and J gave up 0 bases; unmatched junction bases: 3. The CDR3 reads CASTGLAGSTDTQYF. CDR3 nucleotide sequence: TGCGCCAGCACAGGACTAGCGGGTAGCACAGATACGCAGTATTTT.

As to this clonotype: The DNA is left out, because the CDR3 cannot be placed on it with certainty; the CDR3 is given as TCRdb lists it. V is TRBV7-6 and J is TRBJ1-1; the tabulated D call, TRBD1, remains unverified against the DNA. A total of 21 residues make up the CDR3, ends included. Germline values: CDR1 SGHVS, CDR2 FNYEAQ. The CDR3 sequence is CASSQKQGYEQYFGPGTEAFF.

This clonotype was seen many times. CDR3 residues: CASSQGLAGGSTDTQYF. The CDR3 nucleotides are TGTGCCAGCAGCCAAGGACTAGCGGGGGGGAGCACAGATACGCAGTATTTT. This chain links TRBV4-2 with TRBJ2-3, with TRBD2 matching over 14 bases. The CDR3 sequence is 17 residues long. Germline V lookup: CDR1 LGHNA, CDR2 YNFKEQ. V lost 1 base and J lost 0; bases outside the gene matches: 0.

This clonotype was detected ten times or more. The rearrangement links TRBV5-1 to TRBJ1-4, with TRBD1 matching 7 bases. Trimming took 0 bases from V and 7 from J; bases not matched to a gene: 9. Germline V gene sequence: CDR1 SGHRS, CDR2 YFSETQ. This CDR3 region has 16 residues. DNA for the CDR3: TGCGCCAGCAGCTTGGCCCCCCCAGGGGGTGGTGAAAAACTGTTTTTT. This codes for CASSLAPPGGGEKLFF.

There are many counts of this clonotype. The V and J genes are TRBV6-1 and TRBJ1-2; 7 positions agree with TRBD1. Germline loops: CDR1 MNHNS, CDR2 SASEGT. The CDR3 has 16 residues. Germline trimming cut 3 bases from V and 2 bases from J; bases unmatched to any gene: 9. The CDR3 here is CASSDMGRGYNYGYTF. The DNA of the CDR3 is TGTGCCAGCAGTGACATGGGCAGGGGGTACAACTATGGCTACACCTTC.

The V call is TRBV3-1, the J call TRBJ2-3, with 11 bases lining up with TRBD2. V lost 5 bases and J lost 0; bases outside the gene matches: 4. Germline V lookup: CDR1 LGHDT, CDR2 YNNKEL (reference sequence). The CDR3 runs 16 residues. This chain's CDR3 is CASSIGTSGSTDTQYF. The CDR3 DNA reads TGTGCCAGCAGCATAGGGACTAGCGGTAGCACAGATACGCAGTATTTT.

This clonotype turned up a few times. V gene TRBV7-9 combines with J gene TRBJ1-2, with D possibly matching TRBD1 (5 bases). Looked up from germline, CDR1 is SEHNR and CDR2 is FQNEAQ (reference sequence). V was shortened by 1 base and J by 2 bases, with 5 bases between the two germline ends. This CDR3 is built from 13 residues. CDR3 coding DNA: TGTGCCAGCAGCTTAGGGGGGAACTATGGCTACACCTTC. Protein product: CASSLGGNYGYTF.

In its sample, this clonotype was seen many times. This chain connects TRBV5-1 to TRBJ1-1, with a weak D call TRBD1 (5 bases). Trimming took 6 bases from V and 2 from J, leaving 17 bases between them. The CDR3 has 15 residues. Germline CDR1 SGHRS, CDR2 YFSETQ. CDR3 amino acids: CASTPGPLHNTEAFF. The CDR3 region has the DNA TGCGCCAGCACCCCGGGACCGCTCCATAACACTGAAGCTTTCTTT.

Comments on this clonotype: This clone may be a read error of a much larger clone one base away. V is TRBV6-7 and J is TRBJ2-7; possible D gene TRBD2, 5 bases. TRBV6-7 is labeled an ORF, and its function is uncertain. V was pared by 0 bases and J by 2 bases, with 14 bases between. The CDR3 is 16 residues long. CDR3 protein: CASSYSAGVNAYEQYF. The CDR3 DNA reads as TGTGCCAGCAGTTACTCGGCCGGGGTAAACGCCTACGAGCAGTACTTC.

In its sample, this clonotype was seen many times. The chain couples TRBV20-1 to TRBJ2-3; TRBD2 matches 8 bases. The CDR3 length is 17 residues. Trimming removed 3 bases from V and 1 base from J; junction bases left unmatched: 12. In germline, CDR1 is DFQATT, CDR2 SNEGSKA (reference sequence). CDR3 loop: CSASSGGHSRGTDTQYF. CDR3 nucleotides: TGCAGTGCTAGTTCGGGGGGGCACTCCCGAGGCACAGATACGCAGTATTTT.

By sample share, this clonotype is medium-sized. This chain links TRBV5-5 with TRBJ1-1; maybe TRBD1 (5 bases). CDR3 length: 13 residues. The germline V gene has CDR1 SGHKS and CDR2 YYEKEE (reference sequence). Trimming removed 2 bases at V and 5 bases at J, with 10 bases between. CDR3 in DNA: TGTGCCAGCAGCTTTCAGGGATCGACTGAAGCTTTCTTT. It encodes CASSFQGSTEAFF.

In its sample, this clonotype was seen many times. V is TRBV20-1 and J is TRBJ2-3; the D call may be TRBD1 or TRBD2 (5 bases each). This CDR3 is built from 13 residues. Between the trimmed V and J ends, which lost 8 bases and 2 bases, there was a span of 14 bases. Germline values: CDR1 DFQATT, CDR2 SNEGSKA (reference sequence). The CDR3 loop is CSFNRDPTDTQYF. The DNA of the CDR3 is TGCAGTTTCAACCGGGACCCCACAGATACGCAGTATTTT.

This clonotype has a count of ten or more. The V gene is TRBV6-1, the J gene TRBJ1-5; possible D gene TRBD1, 6 bases. CDR1 and CDR2 from the germline V gene are MNHNS and SASEGT. V was cut by 4 bases and J by 2 bases, with 21 bases left in between. The CDR3 loop spans 18 amino acids. Here the CDR3 DNA reads TGTGCCAGCAGTGGGAGGACAGCCCTATATGGGGGCAATCAGCCCCAGCATTTT. This sequence encodes CASSGRTALYGGNQPQHF.

This clonotype was counted ten times or more. J is TRBJ2-7 and V is TRBV6-5, with a possible D match to TRBD1 (5 bases). Trimming left V 6 bases short and J 6 bases short, with 9 bases between. CDR3 length: 11 residues. Germline loops: CDR1 MNHEY, CDR2 SVGAGI. CDR3 protein: CASSIDSEQYF. The CDR3 nucleotides read TGTGCCAGCAGCATCGACAGCGAGCAGTACTTC.

The sample holds many counts of this clonotype. This rearrangement joins TRBV5-1 to TRBJ1-2; D gene ambiguous. The V end was cut by 0 bases, the J end by 4 bases, with 10 bases between. Germline loops: CDR1 SGHRS, CDR2 YFSETQ. This CDR3 is built from 14 residues. CDR3: CASSLEWATYGYTF. In nucleotides, the CDR3 is TGCGCCAGCAGCTTGGAATGGGCCACCTATGGCTACACCTTC.

In its sample, this clonotype was seen a few times. The chain recombines TRBV29-1 with TRBJ2-2; the match to TRBD1 covers 10 bases. Germline V gene sequence: CDR1 SQVTM, CDR2 ANQGSEA. The CDR3 consists of 14 residues. The J segment lost 3 bases and the V segment lost 6 bases, leaving 4 bases of the junction unmatched. CDR3 in amino acids: CSVGQGVDTGELFF. The CDR3 nucleotides read TGCAGCGTCGGACAGGGGGTCGACACCGGGGAGCTGTTTTTT.

This clonotype qualifies as medium-sized (0.01 to 0.1%). V gene TRBV21-1 combines with J gene TRBJ2-6; the table gives TRBD2 as D, unverified against the DNA. TRBV21-1 is marked as a pseudogene. The CDR3 spans 19 residues. CDR3 nucleotide sequence: TGTGCCAGCAGCAAAGGAGGGTTGAGAACCTTTCGAGGGGCCAACGTCCTGACTTTC. Encoded protein: CASSKGGLRTFRGANVLTF.

This clonotype was detected ten times or more. V is TRBV5-1 and J is TRBJ2-5; D is unclear. This CDR3 is 14 amino acids long. V was cut by 1 base and J by 2 bases, with 9 bases left in between. The germline V gene encodes CDR1 SGHRS and CDR2 YFSETQ. As DNA, the CDR3 is TGCGCCAGCAGCTTGTCTGCAGGACAAGAGACCCAGTACTTC. Its protein product is CASSLSAGQETQYF.

This clonotype has ten or more counts. The chain recombines TRBV5-1 with TRBJ2-3, with 13 positions matching TRBD2. The germline gives CDR1 SGHRS, CDR2 YFSETQ. V lost 3 bases to trimming and J lost 5 bases; unmatched junction nucleotides: 6. The CDR3 has 16 amino acids. In DNA, the CDR3 is TGCGCCAGCAGCTCGCTACTAGCGGGGGGGCAAGATACGCAGTATTTT. As protein: CASSSLLAGGQDTQYF.

This clonotype has a count of ten or more. This chain uses TRBV5-5 with TRBJ2-3; D may match TRBD1 or TRBD2 (6 bases each). Per germline, CDR1 SGHKS and CDR2 YYEKEE (reference sequence). Trimming took off 3 bases at V and 1 base at J, with 9 bases between the two ends. This CDR3 is 14 amino acids long. The CDR3 loop reads CASSWGAGTDTQYF. CDR3 coding DNA: TGTGCCAGCAGCTGGGGGGCTGGCACAGATACGCAGTATTTT.